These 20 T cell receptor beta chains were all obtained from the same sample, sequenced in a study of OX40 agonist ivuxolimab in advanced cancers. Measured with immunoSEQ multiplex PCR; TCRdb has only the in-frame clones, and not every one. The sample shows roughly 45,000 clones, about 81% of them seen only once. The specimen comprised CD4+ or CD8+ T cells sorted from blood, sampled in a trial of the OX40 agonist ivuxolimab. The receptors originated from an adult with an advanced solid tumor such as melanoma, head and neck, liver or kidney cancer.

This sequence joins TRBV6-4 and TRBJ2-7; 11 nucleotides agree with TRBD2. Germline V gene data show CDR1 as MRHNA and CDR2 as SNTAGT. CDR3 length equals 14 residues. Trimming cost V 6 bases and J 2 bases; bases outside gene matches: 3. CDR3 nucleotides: TGTGCCAGCAGGGGGACTAGCGGAACCTACGAGCAGTACTTC. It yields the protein CASRGTSGTYEQYF.

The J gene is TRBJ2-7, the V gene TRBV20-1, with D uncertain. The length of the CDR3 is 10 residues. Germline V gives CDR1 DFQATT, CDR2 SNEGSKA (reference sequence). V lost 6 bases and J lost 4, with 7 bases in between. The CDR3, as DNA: TGCAGTGCGGTCAATTACGAGCAGTACTTC. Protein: CSAVNYEQYF.

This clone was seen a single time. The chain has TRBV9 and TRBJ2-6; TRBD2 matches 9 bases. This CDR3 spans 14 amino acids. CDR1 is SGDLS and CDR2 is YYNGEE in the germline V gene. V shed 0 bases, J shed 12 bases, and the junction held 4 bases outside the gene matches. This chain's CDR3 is CASSVEPAGGVLTF. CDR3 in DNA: TGTGCCAGCAGCGTAGAGCCAGCGGGAGGCGTCCTGACTTTC.

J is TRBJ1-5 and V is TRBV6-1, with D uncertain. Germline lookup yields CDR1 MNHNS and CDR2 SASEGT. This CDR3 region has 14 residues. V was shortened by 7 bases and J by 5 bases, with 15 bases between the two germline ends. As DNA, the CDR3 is TGTGCCAGCACTCAAAGCGGCCCCCATCAGCCCCAGCATTTT. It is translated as CASTQSGPHQPQHF.

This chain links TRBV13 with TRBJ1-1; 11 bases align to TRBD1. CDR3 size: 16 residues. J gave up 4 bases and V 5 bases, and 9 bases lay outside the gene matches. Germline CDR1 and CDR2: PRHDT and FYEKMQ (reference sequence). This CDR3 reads CASSRRTGGASTEAFF. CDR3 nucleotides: TGTGCCAGCAGCAGACGGACAGGGGGCGCCAGCACTGAAGCTTTCTTT.

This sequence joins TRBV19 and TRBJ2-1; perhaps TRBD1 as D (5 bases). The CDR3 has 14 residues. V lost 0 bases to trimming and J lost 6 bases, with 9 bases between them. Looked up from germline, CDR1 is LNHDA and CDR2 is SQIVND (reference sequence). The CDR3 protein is CASSIDPGPNEQFF. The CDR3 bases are TGTGCCAGTAGTATAGATCCAGGGCCCAATGAGCAGTTCTTC.

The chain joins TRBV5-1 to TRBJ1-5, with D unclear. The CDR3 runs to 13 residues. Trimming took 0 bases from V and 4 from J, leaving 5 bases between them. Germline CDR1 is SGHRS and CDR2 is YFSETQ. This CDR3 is CASSLEANQPQHF. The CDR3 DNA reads TGCGCCAGCAGCTTGGAGGCGAATCAGCCCCAGCATTTT. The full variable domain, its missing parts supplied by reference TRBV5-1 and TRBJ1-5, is KAGVTQTPRYLIKTRGQQVTLSCSPISGHRSVSWYQQTPGQGLQFLFEYFSETQRNKGNFPGRFSGRQFSNSRSEMNVSTLELGDSALYLCASSLEANQPQHFGDGTRLSIL.

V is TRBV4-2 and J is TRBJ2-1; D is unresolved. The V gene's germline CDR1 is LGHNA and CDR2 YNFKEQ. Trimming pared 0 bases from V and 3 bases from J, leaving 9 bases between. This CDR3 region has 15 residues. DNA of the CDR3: TGTGCCAGCAGCCAAGATTACCTCAACTACAATGAGCAGTTCTTC. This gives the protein CASSQDYLNYNEQFF.

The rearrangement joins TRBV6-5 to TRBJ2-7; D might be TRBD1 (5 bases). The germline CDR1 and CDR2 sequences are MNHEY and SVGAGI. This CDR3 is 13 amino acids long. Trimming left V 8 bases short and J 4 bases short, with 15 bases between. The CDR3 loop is CASRSETGYEQYF. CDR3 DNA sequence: TGTGCCAGCCGAAGCGAAACAGGTTACGAGCAGTACTTC.

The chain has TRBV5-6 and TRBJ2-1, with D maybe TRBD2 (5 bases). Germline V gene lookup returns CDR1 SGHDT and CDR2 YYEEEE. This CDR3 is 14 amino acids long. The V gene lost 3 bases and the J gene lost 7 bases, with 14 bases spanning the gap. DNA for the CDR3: TGTGCCAGCAGCTGGCGGAACCGAGGGAATGAGCAGTTCTTC. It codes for CASSWRNRGNEQFF.

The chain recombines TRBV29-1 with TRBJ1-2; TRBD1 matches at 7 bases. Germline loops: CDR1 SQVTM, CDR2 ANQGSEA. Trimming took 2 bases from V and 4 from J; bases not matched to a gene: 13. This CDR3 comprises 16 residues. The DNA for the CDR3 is TGCAGCGTTGAAACAATCATGAGGACAGGACGCTATGGCTACACCTTC. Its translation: CSVETIMRTGRYGYTF.

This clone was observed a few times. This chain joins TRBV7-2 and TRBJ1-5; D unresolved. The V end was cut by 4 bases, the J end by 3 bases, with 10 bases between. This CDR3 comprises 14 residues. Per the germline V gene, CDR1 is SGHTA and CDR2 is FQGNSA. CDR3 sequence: CASSSTGNNQPQHF. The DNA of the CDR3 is TGTGCCAGCAGCTCAACCGGGAACAATCAGCCCCAGCATTTT.

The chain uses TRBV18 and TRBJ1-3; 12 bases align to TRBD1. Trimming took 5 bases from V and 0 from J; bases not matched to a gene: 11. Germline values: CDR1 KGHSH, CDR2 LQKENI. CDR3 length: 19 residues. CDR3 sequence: CASSGRGTGGPRSGNTIYF. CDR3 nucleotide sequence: TGTGCCAGCTCAGGAAGAGGGACAGGGGGCCCCCGCTCTGGAAACACCATATATTTT.

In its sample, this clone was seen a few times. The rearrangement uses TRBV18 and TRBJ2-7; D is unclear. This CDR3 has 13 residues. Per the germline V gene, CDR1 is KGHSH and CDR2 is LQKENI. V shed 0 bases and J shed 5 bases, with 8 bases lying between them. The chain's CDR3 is CASSPPNTNEQYF. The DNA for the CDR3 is TGTGCCAGCTCACCACCGAACACCAACGAGCAGTACTTC.

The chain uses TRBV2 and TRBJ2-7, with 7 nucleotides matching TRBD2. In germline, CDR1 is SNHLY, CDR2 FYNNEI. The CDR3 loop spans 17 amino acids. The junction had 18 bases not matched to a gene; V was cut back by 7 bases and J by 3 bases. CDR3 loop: CASTLDSSGTAGYEQYF. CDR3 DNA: TGTGCCAGCACCCTTGACTCTAGCGGAACGGCCGGCTACGAGCAGTACTTC.

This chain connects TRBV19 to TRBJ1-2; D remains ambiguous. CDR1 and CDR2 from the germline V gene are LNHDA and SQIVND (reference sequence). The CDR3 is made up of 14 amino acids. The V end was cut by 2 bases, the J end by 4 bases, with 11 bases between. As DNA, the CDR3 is TGTGCCAGTAGTATATTCGGATCGGTCTATGGCTACACCTTC. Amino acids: CASSIFGSVYGYTF.

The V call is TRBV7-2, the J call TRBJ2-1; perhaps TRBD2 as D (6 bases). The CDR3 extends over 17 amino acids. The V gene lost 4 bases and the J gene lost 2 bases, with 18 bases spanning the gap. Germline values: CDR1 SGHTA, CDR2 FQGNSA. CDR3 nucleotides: TGTGCCAGCAGCTCCGCGAGTGGTAGCGGACCCTACAATGAGCAGTTCTTC. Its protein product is CASSSASGSGPYNEQFF.

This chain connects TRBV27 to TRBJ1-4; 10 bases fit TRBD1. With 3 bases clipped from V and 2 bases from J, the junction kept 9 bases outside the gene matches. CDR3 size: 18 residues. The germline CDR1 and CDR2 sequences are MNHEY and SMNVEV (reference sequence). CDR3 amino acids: CASSFDRGRLGTNEKLFF. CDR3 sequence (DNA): TGTGCCAGCAGTTTTGACAGGGGGCGATTGGGGACTAATGAAAAACTGTTTTTT. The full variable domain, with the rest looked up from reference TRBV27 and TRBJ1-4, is EAQVTQNPRYLITVTGKKLTVTCSQNMNHEYMSWYRQDPGLGLRQIYYSMNVEVTDKGDVPEGYKVSRKEKRNFPLILESPSPNQTSLYFCASSFDRGRLGTNEKLFFGSGTQLSVL.

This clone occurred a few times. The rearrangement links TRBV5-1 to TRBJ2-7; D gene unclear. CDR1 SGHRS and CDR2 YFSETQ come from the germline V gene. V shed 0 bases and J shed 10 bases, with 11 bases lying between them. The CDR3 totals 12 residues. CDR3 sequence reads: CASSLVEGRQYF. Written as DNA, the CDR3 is TGCGCCAGCAGCTTGGTCGAAGGCCGACAGTACTTC.

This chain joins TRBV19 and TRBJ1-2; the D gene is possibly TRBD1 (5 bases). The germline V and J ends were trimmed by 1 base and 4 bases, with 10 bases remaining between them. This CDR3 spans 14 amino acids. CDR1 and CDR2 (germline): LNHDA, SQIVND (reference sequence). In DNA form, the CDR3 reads TGTGCCAGTAGTATAGGGGGCTCTGGCTATGGCTACACCTTC. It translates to CASSIGGSGYGYTF. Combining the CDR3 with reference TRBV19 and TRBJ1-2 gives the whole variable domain DGGITQSPKYLFRKEGQNVTLSCEQNLNHDAMYWYRQDPGQGLRLIYYSQIVNDFQKGDIAEGYSVSREKKESFPLTVTSAQKNPTAFYLCASSIGGSGYGYTFGSGTRLTVV.